This TCR beta chain was captured in a study of cytomegalovirus exposure and HLA in healthy donors. In the case of this clone: Its antigen is unknown.

The V end was cut by 1 base, the J end by 0 bases, with 7 bases between. The CDR3 extends over 13 amino acids. The germline CDR1 and CDR2 sequences are GTSNPN and SVGIG (reference sequence). 60 Vbeta and 13 Jbeta primers were used in PCR. The repertoire was sequenced with immunoSEQ multiplex PCR; TCRdb's copy has only in-frame clones and lacks some. This sample has 100,000 or so clones, with approximately 70% found just once. Findings and limits, study-wide: CMV antigen specificity of a few CMV-associated chains was confirmed in vitro. Most TCR sequences were seen very rarely across donors, but some public TCRs occurred in many.

The rearrangement uses TRBV30 and TRBJ2-7, with D maybe TRBD1 (5 bases). Sequenced: PBMCs. The sequence was collected from a man aged 50 to 59 in good health and CMV-seronegative. CDR3 nucleotide sequence: TGTGCCTGGAGTGATGGGGCCTCCTACGAGCAGTACTTC. Protein sequence: CAWSDGASYEQYF.